Reported below is one T cell receptor (beta chain). TCRdb's table, derived via immunoSEQ multiplex PCR, lists solely in-frame clones and lacks some. The data contain hundreds of thousands of clones, roughly 84% of them singletons. This sample's treatment: about 20 received Ad26.COV2.S at low or high dose, single or two shots; about 5 received placebo; per-sample allocation not given. Following the first vaccine or placebo injection, samples were taken on day 63. Adults aged 18-55 years in Boston included the donor. CDR1 and CDR2 from the germline V gene are LNHDA and SQIVND (reference sequence). J lost 6 bases, V lost 1 base, and 4 bases had no gene match. This CDR3 is built from 15 residues. The data were obtained in a study of Ad26.COV2.S vaccination and SARS-CoV-2 variants. Study-level background: Donor was in the COV1001 Ad26.COV2.S trial arm.

The sequencing used peripheral blood, collected in a trial of Ad26.COV2.S vaccine versus placebo. V usage is TRBV19 and J usage is TRBJ1-5; 9 nucleotides line up with TRBD1. The TCR was taken from a person between 18 and 65 years old who received the Ad26.COV2.S COVID-19 vaccine or a placebo. CDR3 in DNA: TGTGCCAGTAGTATAGTTGAGGACAGGGGTCAGCCCCAGCATTTT. Translated, it gives CASSIVEDRGQPQHF.